This T cell receptor beta chain is from a study of blood T cell repertoires in COVID-19. Study details: Donors in the United States, Italy and Spain gave samples during acute or convalescent COVID-19. Sources were T cells, B-cell-depleted T cells, or PBMCs; the material itself was cDNA or gDNA.

The CDR3 has 14 amino acids. The junction had 2 bases not matched to a gene; V was cut back by 3 bases and J by 2 bases. In germline, CDR1 is SGHVS, CDR2 FQNEAQ. Produced via immunoSEQ multiplex PCR; TCRdb's table is partial and in-frame only. The repertoire holds 200,000 to 250,000 clones, with just under 85% as singletons. The receptor's source is a woman between 55 and 75 years old with active or convalescent COVID-19. The rearrangement uses TRBV7-8 and TRBJ2-7, with 9 positions matching TRBD1. The specimen sequenced was peripheral blood. CDR3 in amino acids: CASSLTGGTYEQYF. The CDR3 DNA is TGTGCCAGCAGCTTGACAGGGGGGACCTACGAGCAGTACTTC.